A single sample gave rise to the 11 T cell receptor beta chains below, sequenced in a study of shared clonotypes between healthy human individuals. CD45RO-negative CD8 cells positively selected for CCR7 made up the naive population, which excluded terminally differentiated effector memory CD45RA+ cells. Some clones are missing from TCRdb's copy, which holds only in-frame ones; the method was immunoSEQ multiplex PCR. The sample carries fewer than 1 million clones, roughly 96% recorded once. Sequenced input: naive CD8+ T cells sorted from blood. These receptors all come from a man aged 25 to 40 in good health.

The chain links TRBV5-4 to TRBJ2-7; TRBD1 agrees at 7 bases. The J segment lost 1 base and the V segment lost 0 bases, leaving 10 bases of the junction unmatched. The CDR3 spans 17 residues. Germline loops: CDR1 SGHNT, CDR2 YYREEE (reference sequence). The CDR3 region is CASSLAYREQGSYEQYF. The CDR3 region has the DNA TGTGCCAGCAGCTTGGCCTACCGGGAACAGGGGTCCTACGAGCAGTACTTC.

V and J are TRBV25-1 and TRBJ2-5, with D perhaps TRBD1 or TRBD2 (5 bases each). Germline-derived CDR1 and CDR2 are MGHDK and SYGVNS. This CDR3 comprises 13 residues. The V end was cut by 3 bases, the J end by 3 bases, with 8 bases between. In nucleotides, the CDR3 is TGTGCCAGCAGTGAGGGGACGGAAGAGACCCAGTACTTC. Protein: CASSEGTEETQYF.

The V gene is TRBV19, the J gene TRBJ1-5; tentative D call: TRBD1 (5 bases). The V gene lost 4 bases and the J gene lost 5 bases, with 15 bases spanning the gap. From germline, CDR1 is LNHDA and CDR2 SQIVND (reference sequence). CDR3 size: 15 residues. The CDR3 protein is CASSSLGRQYQPQHF. The CDR3 DNA reads TGTGCCAGTAGTAGCCTGGGGCGCCAGTATCAGCCCCAGCATTTT.

The chain is built from TRBV27 and TRBJ2-4; no definite D call. Germline V gene lookup returns CDR1 MNHEY and CDR2 SMNVEV (reference sequence). This CDR3 region has 18 residues. The V end lost 5 bases, the J end lost 2 bases, and 22 bases lay between the germline ends. This CDR3 reads CASSPQSVDPFSKNIQYF. CDR3 nucleotides: TGTGCCAGCAGTCCGCAATCAGTGGACCCCTTCTCCAAAAACATTCAGTACTTC.

V is TRBV29-1 and J is TRBJ1-1; D perhaps matches TRBD1 (5 bases). Trimming removed 5 bases from V and 8 bases from J, with 12 bases in between. Germline V gene lookup returns CDR1 SQVTM and CDR2 ANQGSEA. CDR3 size: 11 residues. The CDR3: CSVLTATEAFF. The CDR3 region has the DNA TGCAGCGTTTTGACAGCTACAGAAGCTTTCTTT.

The chain employs TRBV27 and TRBJ2-3, with D unresolved. V lost 2 bases and J lost 3, with 12 bases in between. This CDR3 has 15 amino acids. Germline V CDR1 and CDR2: MNHEY, SMNVEV (reference sequence). CDR3 DNA sequence: TGTGCCAGCAGTTTACGACCTGGTAAGACAGATACGCAGTATTTT. It translates to CASSLRPGKTDTQYF.

The chain is built from TRBV2 and TRBJ1-2; TRBD1 might be the D (5 bases). Germline CDR1 reads SNHLY; CDR2 reads FYNNEI. CDR3 length: 15 residues. Between the trimmed V and J ends, which lost 4 bases and 6 bases, there was a span of 18 bases. The CDR3 spells CASSGYEGSLDGYTF. Written as DNA, the CDR3 is TGTGCCAGCAGTGGATATGAGGGGTCATTAGATGGCTACACCTTC.

This chain joins TRBV4-3 and TRBJ2-7; TRBD1 is a possible D gene (5 bases). The CDR3 covers 15 residues. Deletions cut 1 base from V and 4 bases from J, with 14 bases between. Germline CDR1 reads LGHNA; CDR2 reads YSLEER. In DNA, the CDR3 is TGCGCCAGCAGCCAAGGCTCTTCCCAGGGTTACGAGCAGTACTTC. This sequence encodes CASSQGSSQGYEQYF.

The chain couples TRBV9 to TRBJ1-5; no clear D gene. Germline loops: CDR1 SGDLS, CDR2 YYNGEE. Trimming removed 2 bases at V and 4 bases at J, with 10 bases between. The length of the CDR3 is 14 residues. This CDR3 reads CASSVGVGNQPQHF. CDR3 DNA sequence: TGTGCCAGCAGCGTTGGGGTGGGGAATCAGCCCCAGCATTTT.

Written as DNA, the CDR3 is TGTGCCAGCAGCTTGGTCAGGGCGAACACTGAAGCTTTCTTT. Translation gives CASSLVRANTEAFF. The chain employs TRBV7-8 and TRBJ1-1; a weak D match, TRBD1 (5 bases). V was trimmed by 3 bases and J by 1 base, leaving 9 bases between them. The CDR3 consists of 14 residues. The V gene's germline CDR1 is SGHVS and CDR2 FQNEAQ. Together with reference TRBV7-8 and TRBJ1-1, the CDR3 gives the full variable domain: GAGVSQSPRYKVAKRGQDVALRCDPISGHVSLFWYQQALGQGPEFLTYFQNEAQLDKSGLPSDRFFAERPEGSVSTLKIQRTQQEDSAVYLCASSLVRANTEAFFGQGTRLTVV.

The V call is TRBV7-9, the J call TRBJ2-3; no reliable D call. Trimming stripped 5 bases from V and 6 bases from J, with 24 bases between. Germline values: CDR1 SEHNR, CDR2 FQNEAQ (reference sequence). There are 17 residues in the CDR3. CDR3 loop: CASSVSTKGLRWDTQYF. CDR3 sequence (DNA): TGTGCCAGCAGCGTGTCGACAAAGGGTCTTCGGTGGGATACGCAGTATTTT.